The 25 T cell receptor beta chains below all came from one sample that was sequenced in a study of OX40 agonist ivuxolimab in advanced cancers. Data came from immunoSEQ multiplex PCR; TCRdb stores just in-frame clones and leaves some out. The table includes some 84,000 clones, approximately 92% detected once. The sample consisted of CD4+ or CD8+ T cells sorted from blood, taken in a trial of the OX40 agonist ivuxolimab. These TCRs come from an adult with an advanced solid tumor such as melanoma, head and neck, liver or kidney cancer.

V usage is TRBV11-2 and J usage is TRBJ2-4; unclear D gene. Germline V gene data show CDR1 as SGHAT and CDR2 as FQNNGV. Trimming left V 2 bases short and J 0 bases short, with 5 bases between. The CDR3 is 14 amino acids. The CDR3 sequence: CASSLPEAKNIQYF. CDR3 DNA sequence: TGTGCCAGCAGCTTACCAGAAGCCAAAAACATTCAGTACTTC.

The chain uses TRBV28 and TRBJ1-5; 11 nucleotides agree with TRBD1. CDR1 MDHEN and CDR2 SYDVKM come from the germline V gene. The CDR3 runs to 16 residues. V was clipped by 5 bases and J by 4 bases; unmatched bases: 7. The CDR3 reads CASSLRDRGRNQPQHF. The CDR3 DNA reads TGTGCCAGCAGTCTAAGGGACAGGGGGAGGAATCAGCCCCAGCATTTT.

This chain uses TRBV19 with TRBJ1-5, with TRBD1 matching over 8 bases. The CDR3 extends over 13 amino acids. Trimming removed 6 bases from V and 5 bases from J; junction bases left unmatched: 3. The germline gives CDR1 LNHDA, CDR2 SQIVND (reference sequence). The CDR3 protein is CASRDREYQPQHF. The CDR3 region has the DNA TGTGCCAGTAGGGACAGGGAGTATCAGCCCCAGCATTTT.

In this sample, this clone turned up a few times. This CDR3 reads CAWSWERSGNTIYF. CDR3 coding DNA: TGTGCCTGGAGTTGGGAACGCTCTGGAAACACCATATATTTT. The chain uses TRBV30 and TRBJ1-3; D ambiguous. V was cut by 2 bases and J by 0 bases, with 8 bases left in between. CDR1 is GTSNPN, CDR2 SVGIG, per germline (reference sequence). The CDR3 runs 14 residues. Looking up the rest from reference TRBV30 and TRBJ1-3 gives the full variable domain: SQTIHQWPATLVQPVGSPLSLECTVEGTSNPNLYWYRQAAGRGLQLLFYSVGIGQISSEVPQNLSASRPQDRQFILSSKKLLLSDSGFYLCAWSWERSGNTIYFGEGSWLTVV.

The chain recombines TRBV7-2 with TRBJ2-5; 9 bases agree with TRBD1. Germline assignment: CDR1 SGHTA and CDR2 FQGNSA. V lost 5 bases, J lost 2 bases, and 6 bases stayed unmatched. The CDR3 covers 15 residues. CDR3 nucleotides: TGTGCCAGCAGCCCATGGACAGGGGCGCAAGAGACCCAGTACTTC. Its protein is CASSPWTGAQETQYF.

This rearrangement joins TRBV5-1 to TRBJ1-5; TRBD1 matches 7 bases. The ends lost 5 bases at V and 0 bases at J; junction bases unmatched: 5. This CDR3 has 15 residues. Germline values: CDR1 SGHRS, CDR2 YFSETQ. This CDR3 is CASRSGGNSNQPQHF. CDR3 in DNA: TGCGCCAGCAGGTCAGGGGGAAATAGCAATCAGCCCCAGCATTTT.

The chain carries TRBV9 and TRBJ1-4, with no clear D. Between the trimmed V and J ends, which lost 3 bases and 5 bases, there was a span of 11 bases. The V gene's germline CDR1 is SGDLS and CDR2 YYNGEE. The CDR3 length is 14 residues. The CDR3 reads CASSAQLQNEKLFF. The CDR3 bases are TGTGCCAGCAGCGCCCAACTACAAAATGAAAAACTGTTTTTT.

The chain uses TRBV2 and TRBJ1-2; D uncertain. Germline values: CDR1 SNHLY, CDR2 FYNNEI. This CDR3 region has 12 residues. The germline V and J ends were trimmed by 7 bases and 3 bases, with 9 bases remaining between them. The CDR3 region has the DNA TGTGCCAGCAAGGAGGCGGACTATGGCTACACCTTC. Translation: CASKEADYGYTF. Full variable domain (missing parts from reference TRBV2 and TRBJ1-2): EPEVTQTPSHQVTQMGQEVILRCVPISNHLYFYWYRQILGQKVEFLVSFYNNEISEKSEIFDDQFSVERPDGSNFTLKIRSTKLEDSAMYFCASKEADYGYTFGSGTRLTVV.

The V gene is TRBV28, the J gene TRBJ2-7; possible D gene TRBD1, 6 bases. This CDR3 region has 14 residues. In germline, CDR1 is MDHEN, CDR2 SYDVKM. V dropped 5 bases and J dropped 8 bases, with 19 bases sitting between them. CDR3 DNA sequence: TGTGCCAGCAGTGAGTCAGGGGTAACCCTACAGCAGTACTTC. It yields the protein CASSESGVTLQQYF.

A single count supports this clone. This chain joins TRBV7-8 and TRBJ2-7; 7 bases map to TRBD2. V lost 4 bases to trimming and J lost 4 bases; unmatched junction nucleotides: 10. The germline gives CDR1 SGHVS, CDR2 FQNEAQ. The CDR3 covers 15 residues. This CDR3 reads CASSSREGRSYEQYF. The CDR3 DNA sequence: TGTGCCAGCAGCTCCAGGGAGGGGCGATCTTACGAGCAGTACTTC.

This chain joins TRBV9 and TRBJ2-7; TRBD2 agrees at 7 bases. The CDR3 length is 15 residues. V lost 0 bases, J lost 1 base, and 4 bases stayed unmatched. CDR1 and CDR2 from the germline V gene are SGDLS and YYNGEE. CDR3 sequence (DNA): TGTGCCAGCAGCGTAGGGGCTAGCGGTTCCTACGAGCAGTACTTC. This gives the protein CASSVGASGSYEQYF.

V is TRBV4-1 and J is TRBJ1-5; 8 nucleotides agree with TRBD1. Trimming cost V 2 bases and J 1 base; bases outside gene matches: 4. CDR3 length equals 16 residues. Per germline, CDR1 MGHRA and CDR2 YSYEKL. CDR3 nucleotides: TGCGCCAGCAGCCAAAGGACAGGGACGAGCAATCAGCCCCAGCATTTT. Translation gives CASSQRTGTSNQPQHF.

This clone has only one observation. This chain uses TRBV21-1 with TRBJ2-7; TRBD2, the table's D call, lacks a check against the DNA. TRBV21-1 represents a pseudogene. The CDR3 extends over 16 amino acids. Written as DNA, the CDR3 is TGTGCCAGCAGCGAATTCCGAGGTCCCGACGACTACGAGCAGTACTTC. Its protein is CASSEFRGPDDYEQYF.

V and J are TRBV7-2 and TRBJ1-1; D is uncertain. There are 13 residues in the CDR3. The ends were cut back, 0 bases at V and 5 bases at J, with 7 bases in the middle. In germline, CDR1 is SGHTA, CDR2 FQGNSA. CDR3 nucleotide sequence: TGTGCCAGCAGCTTAGCTGGGAAGACTGAAGCTTTCTTT. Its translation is CASSLAGKTEAFF.

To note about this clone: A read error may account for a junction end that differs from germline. The CDR3 DNA reads as TGTGCTAGCAGCTTAGCTAGACATCTGCCAGAGACCCAGTACTTC. It codes for CASSLARHLPETQYF. The V gene is TRBV7-7, the J gene TRBJ2-5, with D unresolved. The CDR3 extends over 15 amino acids. From germline, CDR1 is SSHAT and CDR2 FNYEAQ (reference sequence).

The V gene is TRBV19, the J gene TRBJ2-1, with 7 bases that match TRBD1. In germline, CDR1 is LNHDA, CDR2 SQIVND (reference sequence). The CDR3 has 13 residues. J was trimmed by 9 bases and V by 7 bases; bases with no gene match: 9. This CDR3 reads CASTQYRGSEQFF. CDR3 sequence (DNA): TGTGCCAGTACCCAATACAGGGGCAGTGAGCAGTTCTTC.

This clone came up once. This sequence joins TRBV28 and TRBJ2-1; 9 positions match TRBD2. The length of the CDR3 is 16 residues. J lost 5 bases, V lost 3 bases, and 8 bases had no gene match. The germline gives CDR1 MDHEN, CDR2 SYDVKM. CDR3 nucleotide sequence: TGTGCCAGCAGTTTCCGCTCTAGCGGGATAGACAATGAGCAGTTCTTC. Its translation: CASSFRSSGIDNEQFF.

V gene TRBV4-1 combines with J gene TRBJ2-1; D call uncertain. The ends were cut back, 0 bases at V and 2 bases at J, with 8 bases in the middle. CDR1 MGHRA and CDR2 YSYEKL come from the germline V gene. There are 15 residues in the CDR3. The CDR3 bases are TGCGCCAGCAGCCAAGATTGGGCGCCCTACAATGAGCAGTTCTTC. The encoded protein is CASSQDWAPYNEQFF.

The CDR3 bases are TGCAGTGCAACGGAGCAAGAGACCCAGTACTTC. It yields the protein CSATEQETQYF. This rearrangement joins TRBV20-1 to TRBJ2-5; D uncertain. Deletions cut 6 bases from V and 2 bases from J, with 7 bases between. The CDR3 contains 11 residues. Per germline, CDR1 DFQATT and CDR2 SNEGSKA (reference sequence).

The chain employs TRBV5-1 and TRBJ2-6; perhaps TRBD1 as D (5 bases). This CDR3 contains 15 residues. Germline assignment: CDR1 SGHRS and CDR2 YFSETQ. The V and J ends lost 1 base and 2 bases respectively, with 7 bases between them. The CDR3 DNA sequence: TGCGCCAGCAGCTTGCAGGGAACTGGGGCCAACGTCCTGACTTTC. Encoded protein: CASSLQGTGANVLTF.

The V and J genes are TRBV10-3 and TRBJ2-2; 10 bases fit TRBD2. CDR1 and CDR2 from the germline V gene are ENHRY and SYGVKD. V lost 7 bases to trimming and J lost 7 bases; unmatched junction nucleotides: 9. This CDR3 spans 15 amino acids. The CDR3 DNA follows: TGTGCCATCACCCCTCTAGCGGGAGCGAGCGGGGAGCTGTTTTTT. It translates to CAITPLAGASGELFF.

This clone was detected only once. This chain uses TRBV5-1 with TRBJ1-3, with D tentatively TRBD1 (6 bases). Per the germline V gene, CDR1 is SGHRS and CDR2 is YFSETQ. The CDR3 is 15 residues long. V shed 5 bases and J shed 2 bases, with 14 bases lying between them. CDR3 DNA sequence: TGCGCCAGCAGTCCTCTACAGGGCGCTGGAAACACCATATATTTT. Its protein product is CASSPLQGAGNTIYF.

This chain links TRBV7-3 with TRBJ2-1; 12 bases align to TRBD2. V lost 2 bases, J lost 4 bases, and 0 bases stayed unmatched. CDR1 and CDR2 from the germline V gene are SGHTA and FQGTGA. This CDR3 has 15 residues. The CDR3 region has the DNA TGTGCCAGCAGCTTACTAGCGGGAGGGTACAATGAGCAGTTCTTC. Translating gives CASSLLAGGYNEQFF.

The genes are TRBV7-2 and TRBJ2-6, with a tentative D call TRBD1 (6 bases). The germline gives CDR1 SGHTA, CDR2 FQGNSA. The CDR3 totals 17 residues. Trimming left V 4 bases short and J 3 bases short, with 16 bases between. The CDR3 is CASSSEAGVGGANVLTF. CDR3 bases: TGTGCCAGCAGCTCCGAGGCAGGGGTTGGTGGGGCCAACGTCCTGACTTTC.

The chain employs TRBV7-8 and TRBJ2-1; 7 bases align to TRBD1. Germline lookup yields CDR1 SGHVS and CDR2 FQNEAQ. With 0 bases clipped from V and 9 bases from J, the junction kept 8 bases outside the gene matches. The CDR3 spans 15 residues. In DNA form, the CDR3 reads TGTGCCAGCAGCTTAGCAAGGGGGCAAGTGGGTGAGCAGTTCTTC. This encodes CASSLARGQVGEQFF.